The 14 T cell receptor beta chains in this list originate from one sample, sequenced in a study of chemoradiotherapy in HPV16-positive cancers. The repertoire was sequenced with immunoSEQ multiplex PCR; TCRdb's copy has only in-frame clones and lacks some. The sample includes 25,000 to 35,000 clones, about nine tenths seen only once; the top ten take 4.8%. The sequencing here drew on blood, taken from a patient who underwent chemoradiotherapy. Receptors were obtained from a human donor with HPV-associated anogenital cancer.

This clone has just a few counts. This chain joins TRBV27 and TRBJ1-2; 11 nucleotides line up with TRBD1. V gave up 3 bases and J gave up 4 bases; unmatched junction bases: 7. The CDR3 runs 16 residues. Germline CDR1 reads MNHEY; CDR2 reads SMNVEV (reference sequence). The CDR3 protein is CASSFRTGGTGYGYTF. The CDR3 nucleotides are TGTGCCAGCAGTTTTAGGACAGGGGGCACGGGCTATGGCTACACCTTC.

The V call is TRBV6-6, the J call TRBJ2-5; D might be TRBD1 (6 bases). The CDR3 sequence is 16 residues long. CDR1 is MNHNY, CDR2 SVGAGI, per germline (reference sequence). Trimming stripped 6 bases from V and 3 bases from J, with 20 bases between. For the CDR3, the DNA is TGTGCCAGCAGGACACAGGACAGATTGGGGAAAGAGACCCAGTACTTC. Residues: CASRTQDRLGKETQYF.

CDR3 sequence: CASSYFGETQYF. The DNA for the CDR3 is TGTGCCAGCAGTTACTTCGGGGAGACCCAGTACTTC. The chain recombines TRBV6-6 with TRBJ2-5, with unresolved D. Trimming removed 1 base at V and 5 bases at J, with 5 bases between. Germline CDR1 reads MNHNY; CDR2 reads SVGAGI (reference sequence). This CDR3 spans 12 amino acids.

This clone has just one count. CDR3 sequence (DNA): TGTGCCAGCAGTTTAAAGGGGGCGATCTATGGCTACACCTTC. Translating gives CASSLKGAIYGYTF. This chain joins TRBV28 and TRBJ1-2, with 7 bases aligning to TRBD1. The CDR3 runs to 14 residues. CDR1 and CDR2 (germline): MDHEN, SYDVKM. Unmatched junction bases numbered 4, after V lost 2 bases and J lost 4 bases.

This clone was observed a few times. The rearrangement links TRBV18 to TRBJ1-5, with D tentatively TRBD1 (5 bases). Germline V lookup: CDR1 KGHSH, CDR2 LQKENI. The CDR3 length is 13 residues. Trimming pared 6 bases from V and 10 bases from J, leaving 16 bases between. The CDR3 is CASSPVRQTPQHF. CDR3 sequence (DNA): TGTGCCAGCTCGCCCGTGCGACAGACCCCCCAGCATTTT.

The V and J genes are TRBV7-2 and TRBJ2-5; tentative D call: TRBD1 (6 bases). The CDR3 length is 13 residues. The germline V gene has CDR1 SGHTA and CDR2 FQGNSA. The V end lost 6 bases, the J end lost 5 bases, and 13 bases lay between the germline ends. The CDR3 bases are TGTGCCAGCAGGTACAGGGAGTACGAGACCCAGTACTTC. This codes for CASRYREYETQYF.

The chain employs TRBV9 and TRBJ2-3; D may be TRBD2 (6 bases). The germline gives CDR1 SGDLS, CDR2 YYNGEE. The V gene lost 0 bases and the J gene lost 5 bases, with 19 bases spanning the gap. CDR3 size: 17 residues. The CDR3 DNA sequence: TGTGCCAGCAGCGTAGGGGTTACTGGCGGGGTGGGAGATACGCAGTATTTT. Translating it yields CASSVGVTGGVGDTQYF.

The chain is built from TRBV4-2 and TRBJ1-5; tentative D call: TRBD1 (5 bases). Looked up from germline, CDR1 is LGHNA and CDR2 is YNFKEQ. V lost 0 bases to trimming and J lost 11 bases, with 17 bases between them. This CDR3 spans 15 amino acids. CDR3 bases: TGTGCCAGCAGCCAAGAGGCGGCAGGGTCTCGCGCCCAGCATTTT. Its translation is CASSQEAAGSRAQHF.

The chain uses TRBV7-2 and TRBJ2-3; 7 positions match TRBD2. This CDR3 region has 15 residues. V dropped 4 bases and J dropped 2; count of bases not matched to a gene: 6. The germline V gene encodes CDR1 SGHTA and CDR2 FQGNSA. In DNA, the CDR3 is TGTGCCAGCAGCTCCCAGCGGGGCTACACAGATACGCAGTATTTT. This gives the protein CASSSQRGYTDTQYF.

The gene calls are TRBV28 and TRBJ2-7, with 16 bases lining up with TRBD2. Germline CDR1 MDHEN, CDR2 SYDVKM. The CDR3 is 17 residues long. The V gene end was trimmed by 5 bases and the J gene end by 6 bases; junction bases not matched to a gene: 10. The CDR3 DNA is TGTGCCAGCAGTCGACCGGGACTAGCGGGAGGGAAGGCCGAGCAGTACTTC. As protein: CASSRPGLAGGKAEQYF.

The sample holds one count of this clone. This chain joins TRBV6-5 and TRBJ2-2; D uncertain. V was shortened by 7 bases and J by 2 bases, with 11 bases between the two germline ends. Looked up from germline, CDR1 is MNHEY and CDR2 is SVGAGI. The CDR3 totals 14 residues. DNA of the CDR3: TGTGCCAGCACCTACGGCACAAACACCGGGGAGCTGTTTTTT. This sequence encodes CASTYGTNTGELFF.

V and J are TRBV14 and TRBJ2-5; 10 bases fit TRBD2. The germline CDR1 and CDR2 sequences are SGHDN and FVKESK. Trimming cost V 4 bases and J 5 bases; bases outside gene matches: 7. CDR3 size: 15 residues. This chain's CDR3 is CASSLTLSGGETQYF. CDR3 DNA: TGTGCCAGCAGCCTAACCCTTAGCGGGGGGGAGACCCAGTACTTC. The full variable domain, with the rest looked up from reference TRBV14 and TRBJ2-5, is EAGVTQFPSHSVIEKGQTVTLRCDPISGHDNLYWYRRVMGKEIKFLLHFVKESKQDESGMPNNRFLAERTGGTYSTLKVQPAELEDSGVYFCASSLTLSGGETQYFGPGTRLLVL.

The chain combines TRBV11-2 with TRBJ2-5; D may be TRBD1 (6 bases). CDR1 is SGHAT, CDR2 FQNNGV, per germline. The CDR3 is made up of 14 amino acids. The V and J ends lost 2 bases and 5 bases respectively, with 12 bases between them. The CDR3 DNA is TGTGCCAGCAGCTTAACAGGGTGGACGGAGACCCAGTACTTC. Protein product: CASSLTGWTETQYF.

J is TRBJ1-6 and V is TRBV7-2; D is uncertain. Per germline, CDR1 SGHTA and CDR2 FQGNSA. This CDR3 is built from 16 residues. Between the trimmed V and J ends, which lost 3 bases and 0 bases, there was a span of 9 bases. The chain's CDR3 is CASSLAGYSYNSPLHF. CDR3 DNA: TGTGCCAGCAGCTTGGCGGGCTACTCCTATAATTCACCCCTCCACTTT.